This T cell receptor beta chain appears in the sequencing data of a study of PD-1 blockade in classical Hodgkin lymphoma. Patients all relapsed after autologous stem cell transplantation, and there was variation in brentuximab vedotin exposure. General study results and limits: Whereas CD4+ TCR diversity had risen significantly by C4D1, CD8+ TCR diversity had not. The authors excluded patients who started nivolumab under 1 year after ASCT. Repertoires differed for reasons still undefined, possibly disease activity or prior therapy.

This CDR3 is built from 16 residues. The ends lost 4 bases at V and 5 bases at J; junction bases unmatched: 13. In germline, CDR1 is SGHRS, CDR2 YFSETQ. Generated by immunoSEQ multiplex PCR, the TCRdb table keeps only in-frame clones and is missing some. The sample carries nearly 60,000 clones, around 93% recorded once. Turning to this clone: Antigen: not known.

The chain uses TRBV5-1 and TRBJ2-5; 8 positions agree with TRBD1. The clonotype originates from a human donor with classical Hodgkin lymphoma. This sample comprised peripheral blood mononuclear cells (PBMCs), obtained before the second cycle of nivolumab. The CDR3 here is CASSRRKDRARETQYF. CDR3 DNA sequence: TGCGCCAGCAGCCGTAGAAAGGACAGGGCTAGGGAGACCCAGTACTTC.